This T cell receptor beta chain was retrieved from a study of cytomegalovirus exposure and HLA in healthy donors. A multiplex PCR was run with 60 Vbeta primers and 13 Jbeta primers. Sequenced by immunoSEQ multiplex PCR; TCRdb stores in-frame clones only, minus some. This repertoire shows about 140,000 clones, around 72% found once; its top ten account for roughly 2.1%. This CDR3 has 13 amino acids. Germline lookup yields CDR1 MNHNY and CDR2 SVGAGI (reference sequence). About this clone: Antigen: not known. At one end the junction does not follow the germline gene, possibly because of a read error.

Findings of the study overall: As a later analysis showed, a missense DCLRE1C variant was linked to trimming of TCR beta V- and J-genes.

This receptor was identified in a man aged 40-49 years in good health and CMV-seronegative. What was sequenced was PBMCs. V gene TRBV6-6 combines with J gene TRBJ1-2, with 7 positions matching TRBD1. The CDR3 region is CASSYNRGYGYPF. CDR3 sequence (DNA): TGTGCCAGCAGTTACAACAGGGGCTATGGCTACCCCTTC.